This T cell receptor beta chain was identified in a study of blood T cell repertoires in COVID-19. Some clones are missing from TCRdb's copy, which holds only in-frame ones; the method was immunoSEQ multiplex PCR. The sample has approximately 53,000 clones, more than 75% seen once. The sample was PBMCs or T cells enriched from blood (not recorded which). The TCR originated in a woman aged 45-65 years with acute COVID-19.

CDR3 DNA sequence: TGTGCCTGGAGACTCGGACAGGGAGATGGCTACACCTTC. It codes for CAWRLGQGDGYTF. The V and J genes are TRBV30 and TRBJ1-2, with 8 bases matching TRBD1. V gave up 3 bases and J gave up 6 bases; unmatched junction bases: 6. This CDR3 comprises 13 residues. Germline loops: CDR1 GTSNPN, CDR2 SVGIG (reference sequence).